This TCR beta chain was observed in a study of T-cell reconstitution after alpha-beta-depleted transplantation in children (dated by TCRdb to about 2016). Some background on the complete study: T-cell immune reconstitution after TCRalphabeta/CD19-depleted allogeneic hematopoietic cell transplantation in children was quantitatively tracked in the study by means of TCR repertoire profiling.

CDR1 and CDR2 (SGHTA, FQGNSA) derive from the germline V gene. V is cut back by 1 base and J by 5 bases, with 7 bases in the junction unmatched. The CDR3 spans 16 residues, from the cysteine through the phenylalanine. The sequence is cut down to CDR3 DNA, 48 bases in frame from base 1. This clonotype showed up just a few times. The specificity of this receptor is unknown. This may arise from a read error, as a much more abundant clone is one base away. Receptor amplification or capture employed PCR. For sequencing, an Illumina HiSeq 2500 was employed. TCR libraries were prepared with molecular barcoding, using unique molecular identifiers to normalize TCRbeta repertoire quantification. TCRdb reprocessing: public reads trimmed at Q25 with fastp, clones called with MiXCR, in-frame beta chains kept. Rows merge per CDR3 protein into single entries with the most common DNA and genes. The sample includes 90,000 to 95,000 distinct CDR3 sequences, with about 12% observed a single time. The biggest ten clones account for over 11% of the sample.

Recombination connected TRBV7-2 to TRBJ2-5, and 10 bases in between align with TRBD2. The TCR comes from a human donor who donated a stem cell graft to a child with inherited bone marrow failure. The starting material was PBMCs from the stem cell graft donor, obtained from the stem cell graft. The sequence in DNA is TGTGCCAGCAGCTTAGGCCAGCGGGGGGGCCGGGAGACCCAGTACTTC. This encodes CASSLGQRGGRETQYF.